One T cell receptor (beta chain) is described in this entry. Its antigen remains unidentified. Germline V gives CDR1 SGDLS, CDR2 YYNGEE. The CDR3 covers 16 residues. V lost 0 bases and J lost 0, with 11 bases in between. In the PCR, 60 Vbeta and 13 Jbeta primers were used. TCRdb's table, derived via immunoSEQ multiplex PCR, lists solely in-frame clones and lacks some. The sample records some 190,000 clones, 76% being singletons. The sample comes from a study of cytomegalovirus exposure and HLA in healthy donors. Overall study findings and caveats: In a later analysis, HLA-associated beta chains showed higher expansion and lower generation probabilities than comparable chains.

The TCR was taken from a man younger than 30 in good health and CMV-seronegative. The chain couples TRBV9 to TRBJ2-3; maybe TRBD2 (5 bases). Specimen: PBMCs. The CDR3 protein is CASSVEGSASTDTQYF. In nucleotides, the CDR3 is TGTGCCAGCAGCGTAGAGGGTAGCGCTAGCACAGATACGCAGTATTTT.